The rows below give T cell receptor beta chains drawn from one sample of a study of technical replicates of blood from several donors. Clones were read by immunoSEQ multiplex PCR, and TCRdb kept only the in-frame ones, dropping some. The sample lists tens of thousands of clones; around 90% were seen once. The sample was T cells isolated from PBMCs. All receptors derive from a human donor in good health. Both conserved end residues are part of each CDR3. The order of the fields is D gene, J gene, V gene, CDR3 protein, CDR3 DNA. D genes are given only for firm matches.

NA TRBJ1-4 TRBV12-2 CASRRQGDATNEKLFF TGTGCAAGTCGCCGACAGGGGGATGCAACTAATGAAAAACTGTTTTTT
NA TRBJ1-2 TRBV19 CASSEKSYGYTF TGTGCCAGTAGCGAGAAAAGCTATGGCTACACCTTC
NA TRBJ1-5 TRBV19 CASSIGGGGQPQHF TGTGCCAGTAGTATAGGTGGGGGAGGTCAGCCCCAGCATTTT
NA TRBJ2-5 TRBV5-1 CASSFSPSQETQYF TGCGCCAGCAGCTTCTCCCCTAGTCAAGAGACCCAGTACTTC
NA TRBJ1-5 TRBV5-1 CASSLDASDQPQHF TGCGCCAGCAGCTTGGATGCCAGCGATCAGCCCCAGCATTTT
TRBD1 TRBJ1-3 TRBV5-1 CASSSGGSGNTIYF TGCGCCAGCAGCTCAGGGGGTTCTGGAAACACCATATATTTT
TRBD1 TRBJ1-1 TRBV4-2 CASSLSSDRGNTEAFF TGTGCCAGCAGCCTCTCTTCGGACAGGGGGAACACTGAAGCTTTCTTT
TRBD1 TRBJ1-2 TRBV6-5 CASRSGTGTYGYTF TGTGCCAGCAGGTCCGGGACAGGGACCTATGGCTACACCTTC
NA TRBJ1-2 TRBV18 CASSPDSNYGYTF TGTGCCAGCTCACCGGACAGTAACTATGGCTACACCTTC
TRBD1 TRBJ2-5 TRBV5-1 CASSIQGAEETQYF TGCGCCAGCAGCATCCAGGGGGCCGAAGAGACCCAGTACTTC
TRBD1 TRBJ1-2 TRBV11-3 CASTDSGTGREGYTF TGTGCCAGCACCGATTCCGGGACAGGGCGTGAGGGCTACACCTTC